In this sample, the clone carrying this T cell receptor beta chain turned up a few times. Template switching added a universal primer site, and cDNA bore unique molecular identifiers. One entry per CDR3 protein, called by TCRdb with MiXCR from the 5' RACE reads. Of roughly 490,000 distinct CDR3 sequences listed, around an eighth were seen once; the top ten hold around 0.98%. This CDR3 region has 13 residues. Germline assignment: CDR1 SGDLS and CDR2 YYNGEE. V lost 0 bases to trimming and J lost 6 bases, with 10 bases between them. The data were obtained in a study of identical twins. Another study also made use of these data, one on yellow fever vaccine responses in identical twins.

The V call is TRBV9, the J call TRBJ2-7; maybe TRBD1 (6 bases). Specimen: CD4+ T cells sorted from blood. The TCR comes from a woman aged 18-29 years in good health. CDR3 protein: CASSVVGAGEQYF. The CDR3 DNA sequence: TGTGCCAGCAGCGTAGTGGGGGCTGGCGAGCAGTACTTC. Using reference TRBV9 and TRBJ2-7 for the parts outside the CDR3, the full variable domain is DSGVTQTPKHLITATGQRVTLRCSPRSGDLSVYWYQQSLDQGLQFLIQYYNGEERAKGNILERFSAQQFPDLHSELNLSSLELGDSALYFCASSVVGAGEQYFGPGTRLTVT.